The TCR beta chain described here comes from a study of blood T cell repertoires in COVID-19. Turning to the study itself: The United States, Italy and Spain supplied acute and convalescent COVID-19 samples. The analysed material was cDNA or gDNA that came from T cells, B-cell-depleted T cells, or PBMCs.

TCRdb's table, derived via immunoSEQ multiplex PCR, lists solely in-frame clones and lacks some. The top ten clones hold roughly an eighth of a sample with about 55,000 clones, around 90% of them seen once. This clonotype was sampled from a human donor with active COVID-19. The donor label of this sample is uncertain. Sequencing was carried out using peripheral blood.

The CDR3 nucleotides are TGTGCCAGCAGTCCCCTGGCGGGGGCGCTTGAAAAACTGTTTTTT. Translated: CASSPLAGALEKLFF. The rearrangement uses TRBV6-6 and TRBJ1-4; D might be TRBD1 (6 bases). Germline assignment: CDR1 MNHNY and CDR2 SVGAGI (reference sequence). The ends were cut back, 5 bases at V and 7 bases at J, with 17 bases in the middle. The CDR3 extends over 15 amino acids.